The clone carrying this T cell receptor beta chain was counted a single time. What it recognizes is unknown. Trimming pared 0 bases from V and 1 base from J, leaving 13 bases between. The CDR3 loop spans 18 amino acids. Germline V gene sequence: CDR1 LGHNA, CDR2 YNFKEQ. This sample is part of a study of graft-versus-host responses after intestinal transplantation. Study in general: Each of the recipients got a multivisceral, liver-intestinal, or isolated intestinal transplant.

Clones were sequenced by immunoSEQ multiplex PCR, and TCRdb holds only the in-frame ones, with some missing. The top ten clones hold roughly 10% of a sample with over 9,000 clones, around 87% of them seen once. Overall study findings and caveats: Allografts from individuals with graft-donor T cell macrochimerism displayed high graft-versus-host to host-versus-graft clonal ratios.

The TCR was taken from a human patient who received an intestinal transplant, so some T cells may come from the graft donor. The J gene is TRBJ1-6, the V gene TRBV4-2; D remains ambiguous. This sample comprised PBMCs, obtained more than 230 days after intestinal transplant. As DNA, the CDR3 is TGTGCCAGCAGCCAAGATCTAACAGAATGGTCCTATAATTCACCCCTCCACTTT. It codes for CASSQDLTEWSYNSPLHF.